This entry lists 29 T cell receptor beta chains sequenced from one sample in a study of technical replicates of blood from a handful of donors. TCRdb's table, derived via immunoSEQ multiplex PCR, lists solely in-frame clones and lacks some. This table holds more than 70,000 clones, about 90% found once. Specimen: T cells isolated from PBMCs. The source of these receptors is a human donor in good health.

Notes on this clone: This CDR3 is also generated by other DNA sequences in the sample. The rearrangement joins TRBV5-1 to TRBJ2-1; the match to TRBD2 covers 7 bases. The CDR3 is made up of 15 amino acids. V lost 0 bases to trimming and J lost 0 bases; unmatched junction nucleotides: 0. Germline assignment: CDR1 SGHRS and CDR2 YFSETQ. CDR3 region: CASSLGGGSYNEQFF. In DNA, the CDR3 is TGCGCCAGCAGCTTGGGCGGGGGCTCCTACAATGAGCAGTTCTTC.

The chain combines TRBV19 with TRBJ1-1; 9 nucleotides align to TRBD1. The J segment lost 0 bases and the V segment lost 6 bases, leaving 17 bases of the junction unmatched. CDR1 LNHDA and CDR2 SQIVND come from the germline V gene (reference sequence). The CDR3 contains 19 residues. Written as DNA, the CDR3 is TGTGCCAGTAGAAATTACTGGGCCGGGACAGGGCAACTGAACACTGAAGCTTTCTTT. This encodes CASRNYWAGTGQLNTEAFF.

V is TRBV5-4 and J is TRBJ2-7; no firm D call. This CDR3 has 15 residues. The germline V gene encodes CDR1 SGHNT and CDR2 YYREEE (reference sequence). Trimming took 1 base from V and 3 from J, leaving 14 bases between them. The CDR3 sequence is CASSLPGSLSYEQYF. For the CDR3, the DNA is TGTGCCAGCAGCTTGCCGGGTAGCTTAAGCTACGAGCAGTACTTC.

V and J are TRBV5-8 and TRBJ1-5; D perhaps matches TRBD1 (6 bases). CDR3 length equals 14 residues. Trimming left V 2 bases short and J 4 bases short, with 10 bases between. Germline CDR1 and CDR2: SGHTS and YDEGEE. The CDR3 DNA reads as TGTGCCAGCAGCTTCAGGGGTTGGAATCAGCCCCAGCATTTT. Translating gives CASSFRGWNQPQHF.

The chain couples TRBV7-3 to TRBJ2-3, with D tentatively TRBD1 (5 bases). Trimming took 2 bases from V and 1 from J, leaving 10 bases between them. This CDR3 is 15 amino acids long. CDR1 and CDR2 (germline): SGHTA, FQGTGA. DNA of the CDR3: TGTGCCAGCAGCTTAGGGCAGGGTGGCACAGATACGCAGTATTTT. This encodes CASSLGQGGTDTQYF.

The chain joins TRBV6-1 to TRBJ2-7; a weak D match, TRBD2 (7 bases). Trimming shortened V by 11 bases and J by 0 bases, and 17 bases separated the two germline ends. CDR3 length: 14 residues. Germline loops: CDR1 MNHNS, CDR2 SASEGT. Here the CDR3 reads CAGGDISISYEQYF. As DNA, the CDR3 is TGTGCCGGGGGGGACATTTCCATCTCCTACGAGCAGTACTTC.

The chain couples TRBV7-9 to TRBJ2-7; the D gene is possibly TRBD2 (6 bases). In germline, CDR1 is SEHNR, CDR2 FQNEAQ (reference sequence). Deletions cut 3 bases from V and 0 bases from J, with 9 bases between. The CDR3 contains 14 residues. CDR3 residues: CASSLGDFSYEQYF. The CDR3 DNA follows: TGTGCCAGCAGCTTGGGGGACTTCTCCTACGAGCAGTACTTC.

V usage is TRBV28 and J usage is TRBJ1-5, with 7 positions matching TRBD1. V dropped 4 bases and J dropped 7; count of bases not matched to a gene: 10. This CDR3 spans 15 amino acids. From germline, CDR1 is MDHEN and CDR2 SYDVKM. CDR3 nucleotide sequence: TGTGCCAGCAGTTCCCCATGGACAGGTAGGCAGCCCCAGCATTTT. Translating it yields CASSSPWTGRQPQHF.

V and J are TRBV6-5 and TRBJ1-2, with D perhaps TRBD1 (5 bases). This CDR3 comprises 11 residues. Germline V gene sequence: CDR1 MNHEY, CDR2 SVGAGI. Trimming shortened V by 8 bases and J by 8 bases, and 12 bases separated the two germline ends. CDR3 sequence (DNA): TGTGCCAGCGGGGGGATTGACGGCTACACCTTC. Its translation is CASGGIDGYTF.

The rearrangement joins TRBV11-2 to TRBJ2-1; 11 bases match TRBD2. This CDR3 contains 17 residues. Germline-derived CDR1 and CDR2 are SGHAT and FQNNGV. The junction had 11 bases not matched to a gene; V was cut back by 4 bases and J by 6 bases. The CDR3 reads CASSSTELAGAFNEQFF. The CDR3 DNA reads TGTGCCAGCAGCTCGACCGAACTAGCGGGAGCCTTCAATGAGCAGTTCTTC. The whole variable domain, remainder taken from reference TRBV11-2 and TRBJ2-1, is EAGVAQSPRYKIIEKRQSVAFWCNPISGHATLYWYQQILGQGPKLLIQFQNNGVVDDSQLPKDRFSAERLKGVDSTLKIQPAKLEDSAVYLCASSSTELAGAFNEQFFGPGTRLTVL.

V gene TRBV13 combines with J gene TRBJ1-1, with D unclear. Germline values: CDR1 PRHDT, CDR2 FYEKMQ (reference sequence). The ends were cut back, 4 bases at V and 1 base at J, with 7 bases in the middle. The CDR3 contains 13 residues. The CDR3 here is CASSSTGNTEAFF. CDR3 nucleotides: TGTGCCAGCAGCTCAACTGGGAACACTGAAGCTTTCTTT.

This chain links TRBV5-4 with TRBJ2-1, with 10 bases matching TRBD2. The germline V gene encodes CDR1 SGHNT and CDR2 YYREEE (reference sequence). Unmatched junction bases numbered 5, after V lost 4 bases and J lost 4 bases. The CDR3 runs to 15 residues. The CDR3 region is CASSPTSGFYNEQFF. The CDR3, as DNA: TGTGCCAGCAGCCCGACTAGCGGGTTTTACAATGAGCAGTTCTTC.

The chain has TRBV28 and TRBJ1-1; D is perhaps TRBD1 (6 bases). Trimming cost V 2 bases and J 9 bases, with 13 bases left between them. The CDR3 is made up of 13 amino acids. CDR1 and CDR2 from the germline V gene are MDHEN and SYDVKM. DNA of the CDR3: TGTGCCAGCAGTTTAGATGGGGGCGTCAAAGCTTTCTTT. It is translated as CASSLDGGVKAFF.

V and J are TRBV5-8 and TRBJ2-6; 8 bases are shared with TRBD1. Germline values: CDR1 SGHTS, CDR2 YDEGEE. This CDR3 is built from 17 residues. J lost 3 bases, V lost 0 bases, and 5 bases had no gene match. The CDR3 DNA sequence: TGTGCCAGCAGCTTGGGTTCGACAGGGGTTGGGGCCAACGTCCTGACTTTC. Protein product: CASSLGSTGVGANVLTF.

The rearrangement links TRBV10-1 to TRBJ2-3; weak D call: TRBD2 (6 bases). The CDR3 is made up of 18 amino acids. Trimming shortened V by 4 bases and J by 3 bases, and 23 bases separated the two germline ends. CDR1 WNHNN and CDR2 SYGVQD come from the germline V gene (reference sequence). CDR3 loop: CASSGVLEWRGITDTQYF. CDR3 coding DNA: TGCGCCAGCAGTGGGGTCCTTGAGTGGCGGGGTATAACAGATACGCAGTATTTT.

This rearrangement joins TRBV6-1 to TRBJ2-1; tentatively, D is TRBD1 (6 bases). The CDR3 contains 16 residues. Germline CDR1 reads MNHNS; CDR2 reads SASEGT. Deletions cut 4 bases from V and 2 bases from J, with 15 bases between. CDR3 region: CASSVRGGAPYNEQFF. The CDR3 coding sequence is TGTGCCAGCAGTGTGAGAGGGGGTGCTCCCTACAATGAGCAGTTCTTC.

The chain combines TRBV2 with TRBJ2-7; 8 bases agree with TRBD2. Germline-derived CDR1 and CDR2 are SNHLY and FYNNEI. After removal of 8 bases from V and 5 bases from J, the junction contained 14 bases not matched to a gene. This CDR3 spans 15 amino acids. Here the CDR3 DNA reads TGTGCCAGCGGCTCGTCGGGACTAGTTTTCCACGAGCAGTACTTC. Encoded protein: CASGSSGLVFHEQYF.

The chain combines TRBV6-1 with TRBJ1-1; the D is unclear. Germline V lookup: CDR1 MNHNS, CDR2 SASEGT. Trimming left V 2 bases short and J 1 base short, with 5 bases between. The CDR3 consists of 13 residues. This chain's CDR3 is CASSEYWNTEAFF. The CDR3 DNA reads TGTGCCAGCAGTGAATACTGGAACACTGAAGCTTTCTTT.

The genes are TRBV30 and TRBJ1-1; D is unclear. V lost 3 bases and J 3 bases, leaving 17 bases between the germline ends. Germline lookup yields CDR1 GTSNPN and CDR2 SVGIG (reference sequence). The CDR3 has 15 residues. CDR3 nucleotides: TGTGCCTGGAGCAGACTATCGGACTCCTACACTGAAGCTTTCTTT. Protein product: CAWSRLSDSYTEAFF.

This clone was seen just once. This chain links TRBV4-1 with TRBJ2-6, with D perhaps matching TRBD1 (5 bases). This CDR3 region has 16 residues. V shed 8 bases and J shed 2 bases, with 16 bases lying between them. Germline lookup yields CDR1 MGHRA and CDR2 YSYEKL. The CDR3 bases are TGCGCCAGCGCAAGGGGTGGCATAACTGGGGCCAACGTCCTGACTTTC. This gives the protein CASARGGITGANVLTF.

The rearrangement joins TRBV27 to TRBJ1-5; D is possibly TRBD1 (5 bases). V lost 5 bases, J lost 7 bases, and 12 bases lay in between. The CDR3 totals 13 residues. CDR1 MNHEY and CDR2 SMNVEV come from the germline V gene (reference sequence). In nucleotides, the CDR3 is TGTGCCAGCAGTGAAGGGGTTCGGCAGCCCCAGCATTTT. It codes for CASSEGVRQPQHF.

The rearrangement links TRBV2 to TRBJ2-5; the match to TRBD1 covers 8 bases. J lost 6 bases, V lost 10 bases, and 10 bases had no gene match. The CDR3 consists of 13 residues. Per the germline V gene, CDR1 is SNHLY and CDR2 is FYNNEI. The CDR3 loop reads CATTTDRVKTQYF. As DNA, the CDR3 is TGTGCCACCACTACGGACAGGGTGAAGACCCAGTACTTC.

The chain links TRBV30 to TRBJ1-2; 7 bases are shared with TRBD1. The CDR3 runs to 15 residues. V shed 4 bases, J shed 6 bases, and the junction held 14 bases outside the gene matches. Germline CDR1 GTSNPN, CDR2 SVGIG (reference sequence). CDR3 loop: CAWTRRAGGEDGYTF. CDR3 coding DNA: TGTGCCTGGACCCGCCGGGCAGGGGGAGAGGATGGCTACACCTTC. Supplemented by reference TRBV30 and TRBJ1-2, the full variable domain reads SQTIHQWPATLVQPVGSPLSLECTVEGTSNPNLYWYRQAAGRGLQLLFYSVGIGQISSEVPQNLSASRPQDRQFILSSKKLLLSDSGFYLCAWTRRAGGEDGYTFGSGTRLTVV.

The V gene is TRBV4-1, the J gene TRBJ2-3; the D gene is possibly TRBD2 (6 bases). This CDR3 has 13 residues. Germline lookup yields CDR1 MGHRA and CDR2 YSYEKL. V was clipped by 6 bases and J by 4 bases, with 11 bases between them. CDR3 bases: TGCGCCAGCAGTCGGAGCGGGCCAGATACGCAGTATTTT. It translates to CASSRSGPDTQYF.

The rearrangement uses TRBV6-5 and TRBJ2-5; 7 bases are shared with TRBD1. CDR3 length: 14 residues. The ends lost 2 bases at V and 1 base at J; junction bases unmatched: 1. Germline V gene sequence: CDR1 MNHEY, CDR2 SVGAGI. CDR3 region: CASSYGTAQETQYF. In DNA form, the CDR3 reads TGTGCCAGCAGTTACGGGACAGCCCAAGAGACCCAGTACTTC.

J is TRBJ2-7 and V is TRBV5-1, with 9 bases identical to TRBD1. The germline V gene has CDR1 SGHRS and CDR2 YFSETQ. This CDR3 has 14 amino acids. Losses at the gene ends were 4 bases for V and 4 bases for J; bases not matched to a gene: 6. In DNA, the CDR3 is TGCGCCAGCAGCCCAGGACAGGGGAGGTACGAGCAGTACTTC. As protein: CASSPGQGRYEQYF.

V is TRBV11-2 and J is TRBJ2-7; D perhaps matches TRBD2 (6 bases). The germline gives CDR1 SGHAT, CDR2 FQNNGV. CDR3 length equals 15 residues. V shed 4 bases and J shed 5 bases, with 18 bases lying between them. The CDR3 DNA reads as TGTGCCAGCAGCTCGTTGGGGGGAGTCGGTAACGAGCAGTACTTC. It yields the protein CASSSLGGVGNEQYF.

The rearrangement joins TRBV4-2 to TRBJ2-7; TRBD2 aligns across 13 bases. CDR1 and CDR2 (germline): LGHNA, YNFKEQ. This CDR3 has 16 residues. Trimming cost V 5 bases and J 4 bases; bases outside gene matches: 8. The CDR3 here is CASSEGLAGRTYEQYF. CDR3 sequence (DNA): TGTGCCAGCAGCGAGGGACTAGCGGGAAGAACTTACGAGCAGTACTTC.

This rearrangement joins TRBV19 to TRBJ1-2; 8 positions agree with TRBD1. Germline lookup yields CDR1 LNHDA and CDR2 SQIVND (reference sequence). The CDR3 extends over 14 amino acids. V dropped 6 bases and J dropped 6; count of bases not matched to a gene: 9. CDR3 sequence: CASSPRQGTNGYTF. The CDR3 DNA is TGTGCCAGTAGCCCACGACAGGGGACGAATGGCTACACCTTC.